This T cell receptor beta chain is from a study of T cell repertoires in cytomegalovirus infection. Study background: The public TCR beta signatures pointed to both CMV infection and matching HLA type. Study results and caveats: Carriers of CMV plus the relevant HLA were identified by cumulative public TCR beta family frequency. In two of eight donors, the top clonotype was HLA-C-restricted CMV-specific.

About this clonotype: What it recognizes is unknown.

This CDR3 has 14 residues. The V end lost 4 bases, the J end lost 4 bases, and 10 bases lay between the germline ends. Germline assignment: CDR1 SNHLY and CDR2 FYNNEI. TCRdb analysed the reads with MiXCR anew, one entry per CDR3 protein. The profile shows around 450,000 distinct CDR3 sequences, approximately 32% of them singletons. This receptor was identified in a human donor in good health (CMV status not recorded). Some clones in this sample may be carry-over from other donors' samples. Sequenced: PBMCs. V gene TRBV2 combines with J gene TRBJ1-4, with a weak D call TRBD1 (6 bases). This CDR3 is CASSARGGNEKLFF. The CDR3 nucleotides read TGTGCCAGCAGTGCCAGGGGTGGTAATGAAAAACTGTTTTTT.